These T cell receptor beta chains were read from a single sample in a study of OX40 agonist ivuxolimab in advanced cancers. Using immunoSEQ multiplex PCR, the repertoire was profiled, and TCRdb retains in-frame clones only, with some absent. The sample holds 55,000 to 70,000 clones, roughly 85% seen once. Here the sequenced sample was CD4+ or CD8+ T cells sorted from blood, taken in a trial of the OX40 agonist ivuxolimab. The receptors shown here come from an adult with an advanced solid tumor such as melanoma, head and neck, liver or kidney cancer. CDR3s include the opening cysteine and the closing phenylalanine or tryptophan. D genes are given only for firm matches. Clone size, where shown, is once, few, many, or a class for clones that have expanded.

NA | TRBJ2-3 | NA | TRBV6-1 | TGTGCCAGCAGTCCTACAGGGATCGGCACAGATACGCAGTATTTT | CASSPTGIGTDTQYF
TRBD1 | TRBJ2-5 | NA | TRBV15 | TGTGCCACCAGCATCGACAGGGGGGGTTACATGACCCAGTACTTC | CATSIDRGGYMTQYF
NA | TRBJ1-1 | NA | TRBV7-2 | TGTGCCAGCAGCTTAATGGGCACTGAAGCTTTCTTT | CASSLMGTEAFF
NA | TRBJ2-1 | NA | TRBV30 | TGTGCCTGGAGCGAGGGGCTAGCCCGAGGGGAGCAGTTCTTC | CAWSEGLARGEQFF
NA | TRBJ2-3 | NA | TRBV5-6 | TGTGCCAGCAGCTTGTGTTCCAGGGGTCTTTCAGATACGCAGTATTTT | CASSLCSRGLSDTQYF
NA | TRBJ2-3 | NA | TRBV6-5 | TGTGCCAGCAGTTACGAGAGCGCAGATACGCAGTATTTT | CASSYESADTQYF
NA | TRBJ2-7 | NA | TRBV5-1 | TGCGCCAGCAGCCCGGACGGATACTACGAGCAGTACTTC | CASSPDGYYEQYF
NA | TRBJ2-6 | NA | TRBV11-2 | TGTGCCAGCAGCTTGAGGGACAAATTGGCCCTGACTTTC | CASSLRDKLALTF
NA | TRBJ1-6 | NA | TRBV14 | TGTGCCAGCAGCCAAGGGGGCCGAAATTCACCCCTCCACTTT | CASSQGGRNSPLHF
TRBD2 | TRBJ2-5 | NA | TRBV5-6 | TGTGCCAGCGCCTGGGCTAGCGGGGAGACCCAGTACTTC | CASAWASGETQYF
TRBD1 | TRBJ2-7 | few | TRBV30 | TGTGCCTGGAAGGGGGACAGGGGATACGAGCAGTACTTC | CAWKGDRGYEQYF
NA | TRBJ2-3 | NA | TRBV6-1 | TGTGCCAGCAGTGAAAGGACACCGGTGGCAGATACGCAGTATTTT | CASSERTPVADTQYF
NA | TRBJ1-3 | NA | TRBV11-3 | TGTGCCAGCAGCTTAGGTTTAAGCTCTGGAAACACCATATATTTT | CASSLGLSSGNTIYF
NA | TRBJ2-6 | NA | TRBV5-1 | TGCGCCAGCAGCTTGGTGGCCAGCAAAGTCTCTGGGGCCAACGTCCTGACTTTC | CASSLVASKVSGANVLTF
NA | TRBJ2-7 | NA | TRBV19 | TGTGCCAGTAGCCCAAGAGGGCGGGGAGACTACGAGCAGTACTTC | CASSPRGRGDYEQYF
TRBD2 | TRBJ2-1 | NA | TRBV27 | TGTGCCAGCAGCCGCCGACTAGCGGATCTCAAATACAATGAGCAGTTCTTC | CASSRRLADLKYNEQFF
NA | TRBJ2-2 | NA | TRBV6-5 | TGTGCCATCAAAGGAGGGGGCGCCCACGGGGAGCTGTTTTTT | CAIKGGGAHGELFF
NA | TRBJ2-7 | NA | TRBV9 | TGTGCCAGCAGCGTAAAAGGGGGGACAGAGCAGTACTTC | CASSVKGGTEQYF
NA | TRBJ1-1 | few | TRBV5-5 | TGTGCCAGCAGCTTATATCAGGGTAGTAGCACTGAAGCTTTCTTT | CASSLYQGSSTEAFF
NA | TRBJ2-5 | NA | TRBV4-1 | TGCGCCAGCAGCCAAGATAATTCGCTTGAGACCCAGTACTTC | CASSQDNSLETQYF
NA | TRBJ1-4 | once | TRBV5-6 | TGTGCCAGCAGCTCCTACGGACGGGAAACAACTAATGAAAAACTGTTTTTT | CASSSYGRETTNEKLFF
TRBD2 | TRBJ2-1 | NA | TRBV28 | TGTGCCAGTGCCCTCACTATAGCGGGAGACTTATGGGGCGAGCAGTTCTTC | CASALTIAGDLWGEQFF
TRBD2 | TRBJ2-7 | NA | TRBV19 | TGTGCCAGTAGCAATCGACTAGCGGGAGGCCGAATTTCCTACGAGCAGTACTTC | CASSNRLAGGRISYEQYF
NA | TRBJ1-1 | NA | TRBV5-6 | TGTGCCAGCAGCTTTGGTAGGGGTTGGGAAGCTTTCTTT | CASSFGRGWEAFF
TRBD1 | TRBJ2-5 | NA | TRBV10-3 | TGTGCCATCAGTGGGGGTTGGACAGGGGTACCTGAGCAGTACTTC | CAISGGWTGVPEQYF
NA | TRBJ2-7 | NA | TRBV18 | TGTGCCAGCTCACCCCCGGGCGGGACCCCGGGAGAGCAGTACTTC | CASSPPGGTPGEQYF
TRBD1 | TRBJ2-1 | NA | TRBV5-1 | TGCGCCAGCAGCTTGAGTCCGACAGGGATCGGTGAGCAGTTCTTC | CASSLSPTGIGEQFF
TRBD2 | TRBJ2-2 | few | TRBV4-1 | TGCGCCAGCAGCCAAGGTGGATTAGCGGGAGTGGGCACCGGGGAGCTGTTTTTT | CASSQGGLAGVGTGELFF
NA | TRBJ2-2 | once | TRBV29-1 | TGCAGCGTTGCGATGACAAGGGGCGGCACCGGGGAGCTGTTTTTT | CSVAMTRGGTGELFF
NA | TRBJ1-6 | NA | TRBV30 | TGTGCCTGGAGTGGGGACACGAGGAATTCACCCCTCCACTTT | CAWSGDTRNSPLHF
NA | TRBJ1-5 | NA | TRBV9 | TGTGCCAGCAGCGTAGGTATTGGCGGCCCCCAGCCCCAGCATTTT | CASSVGIGGPQPQHF
NA | TRBJ1-5 | NA | TRBV6-1 | TGTGCCAGCAGTGAAGTCGGGCGGGGAAATCAGCCCCAGCATTTT | CASSEVGRGNQPQHF
NA | TRBJ2-5 | NA | TRBV10-2 | TGCGCCAGCCGACTAGAAGAGACCCAGTACTTC | CASRLEETQYF
TRBD1 | TRBJ1-2 | NA | TRBV6-6 | TGTGCCAGTTGGAAGACAGGGAACTATGGCTACACCTTC | CASWKTGNYGYTF
NA | TRBJ2-2 | NA | TRBV5-4 | TGTGCCAGCAGCCCGGCCTCTGCGGGGGCCGTGACCGGGGAGCTGTTTTTT | CASSPASAGAVTGELFF
NA | TRBJ2-1 | NA | TRBV6-7 | TGTGCCAGCAGTTACGGGGTCTTGGGGGTGTGGACCTACAATGAGCAGTTCTTC | CASSYGVLGVWTYNEQFF
TRBD2 | TRBJ2-1 | once | TRBV27 | TGTGCCAGCAGTTTGGGTCGACTAGCGGGAGGGTATAAGGGTCTCAATGAGCAGTTCTTC | CASSLGRLAGGYKGLNEQFF
NA | TRBJ2-1 | NA | TRBV30 | TGTGCCTGGGGGCCGGGACCCAGGCTGTTCTTC | CAWGPGPRLFF
TRBD1 | TRBJ2-5 | NA | TRBV5-1 | TGCGCCAGCAGCTTACCGGACAGGCTCCGGGAGACCCAGTACTTC | CASSLPDRLRETQYF
NA | TRBJ1-3 | NA | TRBV28 | TGTGCCAGCAGTTTATCGGGGGCAGTCTTATCTGGAAACACCATATATTTT | CASSLSGAVLSGNTIYF
NA | TRBJ1-1 | NA | TRBV19 | TGTGCCAGTAGTATCGGGGATTGGGTAGTCACTGAAGCTTTCTTT | CASSIGDWVVTEAFF
NA | TRBJ2-5 | NA | TRBV2 | TGTGCCAGCAGGGCGGGACAGTCCCAAGAGACCCAGTACTTC | CASRAGQSQETQYF
TRBD2 | TRBJ2-7 | NA | TRBV7-2 | TGTGCCAGCAGCTTAGCGAGGACTAGCGGAGCGGCGTACGAGCAGTACTTC | CASSLARTSGAAYEQYF
NA | TRBJ2-5 | NA | TRBV28 | TGTGCCAGCAGCGTCCCGGGACTTCAAGAGACCCAGTACTTC | CASSVPGLQETQYF
NA | TRBJ2-1 | NA | TRBV10-2 | TGCGCCAGCAGTGAGTCAATTCAGGAGAGCTCCTACAATGAGCAGTTCTTC | CASSESIQESSYNEQFF
TRBD2 | TRBJ2-7 | NA | TRBV11-2 | TGTGCCAGCAGCTATCTAGCGGGGGGAGCCTACGAGCAGTACTTC | CASSYLAGGAYEQYF
NA | TRBJ2-5 | NA | TRBV5-8 | TGTGCCAGCAGCTTGCCTCGGGGCAGGGAGACCCAGTACTTC | CASSLPRGRETQYF
TRBD2 | TRBJ2-3 | NA | TRBV11-1 | TGTGCCAGCAGCTTAGTCGGACTAGCGGGAGGTGCAGATACGCAGTATTTT | CASSLVGLAGGADTQYF
NA | TRBJ2-7 | NA | TRBV28 | TGTGCCAGCAGTTTTCAGGGGAGGTCCTACGAGCAGTACTTC | CASSFQGRSYEQYF
NA | TRBJ1-5 | NA | TRBV6-6 | TGTGCCAGCACCCTGGACAATGCTAACGGCAATCAGCCCCAGCATTTT | CASTLDNANGNQPQHF
NA | TRBJ2-4 | NA | TRBV7-9 | TGTGCCAGCAGCTTAGCGGGAGGCCAGGGAGACATTCAGTACTTC | CASSLAGGQGDIQYF
NA | TRBJ1-5 | once | TRBV7-9 | TGTGCCAGCAGCCAGGGAGGTGGGGGTCAGCCCCAGCATTTT | CASSQGGGGQPQHF
TRBD2 | TRBJ2-7 | NA | TRBV5-6 | TGTGCCAGCACCTCGAGCGGGGGGAGGAACGAGCAGTACTTC | CASTSSGGRNEQYF
NA | TRBJ1-4 | NA | TRBV5-1 | TGCGCCAGCAGCCTGGATAGGGGACCTAATGAAAAACTGTTTTTT | CASSLDRGPNEKLFF
TRBD1 | TRBJ1-2 | once | TRBV6-5 | TGTGCCAGCAGTCCATGGACAGGGGGTGACTATGGCTACACCTTC | CASSPWTGGDYGYTF
NA | TRBJ2-1 | NA | TRBV5-1 | TGCGCCAGCAGCTTGGCCCCTAACAGGGAGCAGTTCTTC | CASSLAPNREQFF
TRBD1 | TRBJ2-7 | NA | TRBV7-9 | TGTGCCAGCAGCCTCAATCCCGGGACAGGGCAGTACTTC | CASSLNPGTGQYF
NA | TRBJ2-7 | few | TRBV18 | TGTGCCAGCTCACCAAACGGGGGGACATACGAGCAGTACTTC | CASSPNGGTYEQYF
TRBD2 | TRBJ2-2 | NA | TRBV7-3 | TGTGCCAGCAGCTTAAGTCCGAGCGTAGCGGGAGCCGGGGAGCTGTTTTTT | CASSLSPSVAGAGELFF